This TCR beta chain originates from a study of cytomegalovirus exposure and HLA in healthy donors. CDR1 is SGHTA and CDR2 is FQGNSA in the germline V gene. This CDR3 is 14 amino acids long. Trimming stripped 5 bases from V and 2 bases from J, with 13 bases between. The PCR contained 60 Vbeta and 13 Jbeta primers. Method: immunoSEQ multiplex PCR; TCRdb's copy keeps in-frame clones and lacks some. The repertoire holds under 200,000 clones, with roughly 78% as singletons. This clone was detected once. The target antigen is unknown. Points from the study as a whole: Upon later analysis, HLA-associated TCR beta chains proved more clonally expanded than other, equally common chains. Analysis was carried out at a later point, and it linked a missense DCLRE1C variant to TCR beta V- and J-gene trimming. TRBV6-2, TRBV6-3 and some other V segments were unresolvable in 87-base-pair reads.

This TCR was sampled from a woman aged 40 to 50 in good health and CMV-seronegative. The genes are TRBV7-2 and TRBJ2-7, with a possible D match to TRBD2 (5 bases). The material sequenced was PBMCs. Here the CDR3 reads CASSPRSGPYEQYF. CDR3 coding DNA: TGTGCCAGCAGCCCTCGGAGCGGACCCTACGAGCAGTACTTC.